Listed below are T cell receptor beta chains from one sample, sequenced in a study of blood T cell repertoires in COVID-19. Produced via immunoSEQ multiplex PCR; TCRdb's table is partial and in-frame only. The data contain tens of thousands of clones, about 80% of them singletons. What was sequenced was peripheral blood. These receptors all come from a woman aged 55-75 years with acute or convalescent COVID-19. Each CDR3 is given with its conserved first and last residue. A D gene is named only where the DNA matches it firmly. Rows may omit the clone size; those that give it use once, few, many or a size class.

>NA|NA|TRBV27|15|TRBJ2-7
CASSSPRQHSYEQYF
TGTGCCAGCAGCTCCCCGAGGCAGCACTCCTACGAGCAGTACTTC
>NA|NA|TRBV2|13|TRBJ2-7
CASGGGGVYEQYF
TGTGCCAGCGGGGGGGGCGGCGTGTACGAGCAGTACTTC
>NA|few|TRBV5-8|14|TRBJ1-6
CASSRGLLSEPLHF
TGTGCCAGCAGCCGAGGACTCCTATCGGAGCCCCTCCACTTT
>TRBD1|few|TRBV19|15|TRBJ1-1
CASSMGTANLREAFF
TGTGCCAGTAGTATGGGGACAGCAAATCTTCGTGAAGCTTTCTTT
>NA|few|TRBV29-1|13|TRBJ1-1
CSVAGGAHTEAFF
TGCAGCGTTGCGGGAGGGGCCCACACTGAAGCTTTCTTT
>TRBD2|NA|TRBV5-1|14|TRBJ2-3
CASSVTSARDTQYF
TGCGCCAGCAGCGTGACTAGCGCCAGAGATACGCAGTATTTT
>NA|NA|TRBV19|14|TRBJ1-5
CASSRFSDNQPQHF
TGTGCCAGTAGCAGGTTCAGTGACAATCAGCCCCAGCATTTT
>NA|NA|TRBV11-2|15|TRBJ2-3
CASSFRLSSTDTQYF
TGTGCCAGCAGCTTCCGACTATCTAGCACAGATACGCAGTATTTT
>NA|NA|TRBV5-1|15|TRBJ1-4
CASSIQGNDNEKLFF
TGCGCCAGCAGCATACAGGGTAATGACAATGAAAAACTGTTTTTT
>TRBD1|NA|TRBV7-3|15|TRBJ2-2
CASSPTGGATGELFF
TGTGCCAGCAGCCCCACAGGGGGCGCGACCGGGGAGCTGTTTTTT
>NA|NA|TRBV19|15|TRBJ2-6
CASSLGGTGANVLTF
TGTGCCAGTAGTCTCGGAGGGACTGGGGCCAACGTCCTGACTTTC
>NA|NA|TRBV6-5|14|TRBJ1-2
CASRGAAPEYGYTF
TGTGCCAGCAGGGGGGCGGCACCCGAATATGGCTACACCTTC
>NA|once|TRBV5-1|16|TRBJ2-3
CASSLEDPAGADTQYF
TGCGCCAGCAGCTTGGAAGACCCAGCCGGAGCAGATACGCAGTATTTT
>NA|NA|TRBV2|14|TRBJ1-1
CARDGQNMNTEAFF
TGTGCCAGGGACGGACAGAATATGAACACTGAAGCTTTCTTT
>TRBD2|NA|TRBV6-1|17|TRBJ2-1
CASSERGTRPFVHEQFF
TGTGCCAGCAGTGAAAGGGGGACTAGACCTTTTGTACATGAGCAGTTCTTC
>NA|NA|TRBV9|13|TRBJ2-7
CASSVATQGLQYF
TGTGCCAGCAGCGTAGCTACGCAGGGGCTGCAGTACTTC
>NA|once|TRBV19|14|TRBJ2-7
CASSRTSKPYEQYF
TGTGCCAGTAGTCGAACTAGCAAACCGTACGAGCAGTACTTC
>TRBD1|NA|TRBV19|14|TRBJ1-4
CASRQGRTNEKLFF
TGTGCCAGCAGACAGGGGAGAACTAATGAAAAACTGTTTTTT
>TRBD2|NA|TRBV5-1|16|TRBJ2-2
CARRRDGGGPTGELFF
TGCGCCCGCCGCCGGGACGGGGGGGGTCCCACCGGGGAGCTGTTTTTT
>NA|NA|TRBV9|13|TRBJ1-1
CASSDRLGGEAFF
TGTGCCAGCAGCGACCGCCTGGGGGGAGAAGCTTTCTTT
>NA|NA|TRBV7-2|16|TRBJ1-1
CASSLEGVRARTEAFF
TGTGCCAGCAGCTTAGAGGGGGTGAGGGCCCGCACTGAAGCTTTCTTT
>TRBD1|NA|TRBV5-8|17|TRBJ1-2
CASSGGTGAKLNYGYTF
TGTGCCAGCAGCGGGGGGACAGGGGCCAAACTGAACTATGGCTACACCTTC
>TRBD2|NA|TRBV7-3|15|TRBJ2-7
CASSPQRGRSYEQYF
TGTGCCAGCAGCCCACAGCGGGGGCGTTCCTACGAGCAGTACTTC
>TRBD2|NA|TRBV2|15|TRBJ2-7
CASSDGIAGAYEQYF
TGTGCCAGCAGTGATGGAATAGCGGGGGCCTACGAGCAGTACTTC
>NA|NA|TRBV25-1|15|TRBJ2-7
CASSETKIYSGEQYF
TGTGCCAGCAGTGAAACTAAAATATATTCGGGTGAGCAGTACTTC
>NA|NA|TRBV3-1/TRBV3-2|13|TRBJ1-2
CASSQGGSYGYTF
TGTGCCAGCAGCCAAGGCGGATCCTATGGCTACACCTTC
>TRBD1|NA|TRBV7-2|14|TRBJ1-4
CASSTRQGGEKLFF
TGTGCCAGCAGCACACGACAGGGGGGTGAAAAACTGTTTTTT
>TRBD1|NA|TRBV19|14|TRBJ2-7
CASARGTGGYEQYF
TGTGCCAGTGCTCGTGGGACAGGGGGCTACGAGCAGTACTTC
>NA|NA|TRBV10-3|15|TRBJ2-3
CAISGPKQAADTQYF
TGTGCCATCAGTGGACCGAAGCAGGCCGCAGATACGCAGTATTTT
>TRBD1|NA|TRBV6-1|11|TRBJ1-1
CASSERTGAFF
TGTGCCAGCAGTGAACGGACAGGAGCTTTCTTT
>NA|once|TRBV5-6|14|TRBJ2-5
CASSSKTGQETQYF
TGTGCCAGCAGCTCGAAGACGGGCCAAGAGACCCAGTACTTC
>NA|NA|TRBV7-3|13|TRBJ2-5
CGRPGLPVETQYF
TGTGGACGGCCAGGCCTCCCGGTGGAGACCCAGTACTTC
>NA|once|TRBV24-1|12|TRBJ1-2
CATSDGGFGYTF
TGTGCCACCAGTGACGGAGGTTTCGGCTACACCTTC
>TRBD1|NA|TRBV5-1|15|TRBJ1-1
CASSSTGGWNTEAFF
TGCGCCAGCAGCTCTACAGGGGGATGGAACACTGAAGCTTTCTTT
>NA|NA|TRBV9|15|TRBJ1-2
CASSSSNRAYYGYTF
TGTGCCAGCAGCTCGAGCAACAGGGCCTACTATGGCTACACCTTC
>TRBD1|NA|TRBV12-5|16|TRBJ1-2
CASGRGQGFPNYGYTF
TGTGCTAGTGGTCGCGGACAGGGTTTTCCTAACTATGGCTACACCTTC
>NA|NA|TRBV3-1/TRBV3-2|14|TRBJ2-2
CASSKTANTGELFF
TGTGCCAGCAGCAAGACAGCGAACACCGGGGAGCTGTTTTTT
>NA|NA|TRBV5-4|15|TRBJ2-7
CASSLSGGGGYEQYF
TGTGCCAGCAGCTTGTCCGGCGGGGGCGGCTACGAGCAGTACTTC
>TRBD1|NA|TRBV30|17|TRBJ1-5
CAWSASPGTGSNQPQHF
TGTGCCTGGAGTGCCAGTCCCGGGACAGGGAGCAATCAGCCCCAGCATTTT
>TRBD2|NA|TRBV10-3|17|TRBJ2-7
CAISEGELGSGAGEQYF
TGTGCCATCAGTGAGGGGGAGTTGGGTAGCGGGGCGGGGGAGCAGTACTTC
>NA|NA|TRBV15|13|TRBJ1-1
CATSPPGYTEAFF
TGTGCCACCAGCCCCCCCGGGTACACTGAAGCTTTCTTT
>TRBD1|NA|TRBV6-5|13|TRBJ1-5
CASRRQGGQPQHF
TGTGCCAGCAGGAGACAGGGTGGCCAGCCCCAGCATTTT
>NA|NA|TRBV4-2|14|TRBJ2-7
CASSQMAGKYEQYF
TGTGCCAGCAGCCAAATGGCAGGGAAGTACGAGCAGTACTTC
>NA|NA|TRBV27|13|TRBJ1-1
CASSLGLYTEAFF
TGTGCCAGCAGTTTGGGACTCTACACTGAAGCTTTCTTT
>TRBD1|NA|TRBV5-1|17|TRBJ1-4
CASSLFDRGSTNEKLFF
TGCGCCAGCAGCTTGTTTGACAGGGGGTCAACTAATGAAAAACTGTTTTTT
>NA|once|TRBV29-1|12|TRBJ2-4
CSVEDHQNIQYF
TGCAGCGTTGAAGATCATCAAAACATTCAGTACTTC
>TRBD2|NA|TRBV5-5|15|TRBJ2-1
CASSARAGGYNEQFF
TGTGCCAGCAGCGCCAGGGCGGGGGGCTACAATGAGCAGTTCTTC
>NA|few|TRBV19|18|TRBJ1-6
CASSRAGKSSSYNSPLHF
TGTGCCAGTAGTAGAGCGGGAAAATCTAGCTCCTATAATTCACCCCTCCACTTT